This T cell receptor beta chain originates from a study of shared clonotypes between healthy human individuals. General observations from the study: A generally larger estimated richness was seen in naive subsets than in memory subsets. Sampling involved blood alone; tissue repertoires likely differ.

Comment on this clone: Its antigen is not known.

Researchers ran the assay at a deep level. Assay used: immunoSEQ multiplex PCR; TCRdb lists only in-frame clones, some missing. The sample lists some 680,000 clones, around 78% seen once, with 1.5% to 2% in the top ten. CDR3 length equals 13 residues. Germline V gene data show CDR1 as PRHDT and CDR2 as FYEKMQ (reference sequence). V lost 5 bases and J lost 9, with 16 bases in between. Caucasian adults living in Nashville, Tennessee, provided all samples. Sequencing input: memory CD4+ T cells sorted from blood. Subset defined: CD45RA-negative fraction. The chain links TRBV13 to TRBJ1-1; tentatively, D is TRBD1 (5 bases). The receptor was isolated from a woman aged 30 to 39 in good health. The CDR3 DNA follows: TGTGCCAGCAGCCCGCTGGACACATTAAAAGCTTTCTTT. Its protein is CASSPLDTLKAFF.